The rows below give T cell receptor beta chains drawn from one sample of a study of immune evolution from preneoplasia to lung adenocarcinoma. Only in-frame clones appear in the TCRdb table, and some are missing; sequencing was by immunoSEQ multiplex PCR. Of about 5,600 clones in the sample, around three quarters were seen once. Material: FFPE lung adenocarcinoma in situ tissue. The receptor set was obtained from a person aged 55-85 years with lung adenocarcinoma. The CDR3 runs from the conserved cysteine through the conserved F or W. The D gene is left open where the match is weak. The size field is filled for only some rows; it gives once, few, many or a size class.

>TRBV6-6|TRBD2|.|TRBJ2-3
CASSYYTGGPKDTQYF
TGTGCCAGCAGTTATTATACGGGGGGGCCGAAAGATACGCAGTATTTT
>TRBV7-8|TRBD1|once|TRBJ2-7
CASSPGTAPYEQYF
TGTGCCAGCAGCCCCGGGACAGCACCCTACGAGCAGTACTTC
>TRBV15|TRBD1|.|TRBJ1-2
CATSREAAGGYGYTF
TGTGCCACCAGCAGAGAGGCGGCAGGGGGCTATGGCTACACCTTC
>TRBV30|.|.|TRBJ2-7
CAWTANIAYEQYF
TGTGCCTGGACTGCTAACATAGCCTACGAGCAGTACTTC
>TRBV4-1|.|.|TRBJ1-6
CASSQGSLADSPLHF
TGCGCCAGCAGCCAAGGATCCCTAGCCGATTCACCCCTCCACTTT
>TRBV7-8|TRBD1|.|TRBJ2-3
CASSLTGGADTQYF
TGTGCCAGCAGCCTGACAGGGGGCGCCGATACGCAGTATTTT
>TRBV28|.|once|TRBJ2-7
CASGEVYEQYF
TGTGCCAGCGGCGAGGTCTACGAGCAGTACTTC
>TRBV11-2|.|few|TRBJ2-7
CASSLTRGYYEQYF
TGTGCCAGCAGCTTAACAAGGGGGTACTACGAGCAGTACTTC
>TRBV19|.|once|TRBJ1-2
CATAVLNSVYGYTF
TGTGCCACCGCGGTCCTGAATAGCGTCTATGGCTACACCTTC
>TRBV7-7|.|.|TRBJ2-6
CASSPLGKCTKSGQRLTF
TGTGCCAGCAGCCCCCTAGGTAAGTGCACAAAGTCGGGCCAACGTCTGACTTTC
>TRBV19|.|few|TRBJ2-1
CASSWGATYNEQFF
TGTGCCAGTAGTTGGGGGGCTACCTACAATGAGCAGTTCTTC
>TRBV9|.|.|TRBJ2-3
CASSAGMTDTQYF
TGTGCCAGCAGCGCCGGGATGACAGATACGCAGTATTTT
>TRBV11-1|TRBD1|few|TRBJ1-3
CASSEGQVGNTIYF
TGTGCCAGCAGCGAAGGACAGGTCGGAAACACCATATATTTT
>TRBV11-2|.|.|TRBJ1-1
CASSGGLGHTEAFF
TGTGCCAGCAGCGGCGGATTGGGACACACTGAAGCTTTCTTT
>TRBV28|TRBD1|.|TRBJ2-5
CASSLRGLLQETQYF
TGTGCCAGCAGTTTAAGGGGGCTCCTCCAAGAGACCCAGTACTTC
>TRBV4-2|.|few|TRBJ2-2
CASSQVRGGTGELFF
TGTGCCAGCAGCCAAGTGAGGGGTGGCACCGGGGAGCTGTTTTTT
>TRBV28|.|.|TRBJ1-1
CASRVNTEAFF
TGTGCCAGCAGGGTTAACACTGAAGCTTTCTTT
>TRBV5-6|TRBD1|.|TRBJ2-7
CASSFGQGVAYEQYF
TGTGCCAGCAGCTTTGGACAGGGGGTAGCCTACGAGCAGTACTTC
>TRBV11-3|.|.|TRBJ1-1
CASSPPVSGNTEAFF
TGTGCCAGCAGCCCCCCAGTATCAGGGAACACTGAAGCTTTCTTT
>TRBV5-1|TRBD2|few|TRBJ2-2
CASSLGLAGSNTGELFF
TGCGCCAGCAGCTTGGGGCTAGCGGGCTCGAACACCGGGGAGCTGTTTTTT
>TRBV5-1|.|.|TRBJ2-5
CASSLTGEGETQYF
TGCGCCAGCAGCTTGACAGGGGAGGGAGAGACCCAGTACTTC
>TRBV9|.|.|TRBJ1-2
CASNRDGYGYTF
TGTGCCAGCAACCGGGACGGCTATGGCTACACCTTC
>TRBV27|.|.|TRBJ1-1
CASYRMGEAFF
TGTGCCAGCTACAGGATGGGTGAAGCTTTCTTT
>TRBV7-6|.|.|TRBJ2-3
CASSSSWTDLTDTQYF
TGTGCCAGCAGCTCCTCTTGGACTGACCTCACAGATACGCAGTATTTT
>TRBV9|TRBD1|large|TRBJ2-3
CASSVWGQGADTQYF
TGTGCCAGCAGCGTCTGGGGACAGGGGGCAGATACGCAGTATTTT
>TRBV15|.|.|TRBJ1-6
CATSRDFGLDSPLHF
TGTGCCACCAGCAGAGATTTTGGGTTAGATTCACCCCTCCACTTT
>TRBV4-3|.|.|TRBJ1-5
CASSQVRDQPQHF
TGCGCCAGCAGCCAAGTCCGGGATCAGCCCCAGCATTTT
>TRBV6-5|.|.|TRBJ1-1
CASSSTPGNTEAFF
TGTGCCAGCAGTTCCACCCCGGGAAACACTGAAGCTTTCTTT
>TRBV11-3|.|.|TRBJ1-1
CASSPGRRTNTEAFF
TGTGCCAGCAGCCCGGGACGGAGGACGAACACTGAAGCTTTCTTT
>TRBV9|TRBD2|.|TRBJ2-5
CASSVRGDGWETQYF
TGTGCCAGCAGCGTACGGGGGGACGGATGGGAGACCCAGTACTTC
>TRBV14|TRBD1|.|TRBJ1-2
CASSPDRAYDGYTF
TGTGCCAGCAGCCCGGACAGGGCTTATGATGGCTACACCTTC
>TRBV28|TRBD1|once|TRBJ1-2
CASSRDRVSGYGYTF
TGTGCCAGCAGTCGTGACAGGGTTTCTGGTTATGGCTACACCTTC
>TRBV4-3|.|few|TRBJ2-2
CASSGQNTGELFF
TGCGCCAGCAGCGGGCAAAACACCGGGGAGCTGTTTTTT
>TRBV9|.|few|TRBJ2-2
CASSVEGAENTGELFF
TGTGCCAGCAGCGTAGAGGGAGCTGAGAACACCGGGGAGCTGTTTTTT
>TRBV2|.|.|TRBJ1-1
CASSDKGMNTEAFF
TGTGCCAGCAGTGATAAGGGGATGAACACTGAAGCTTTCTTT
>TRBV9|.|.|TRBJ2-3
CASSVGEGATDTQYF
TGTGCCAGCAGCGTGGGCGAGGGCGCCACAGATACGCAGTATTTT
>TRBV19|.|.|TRBJ2-6
CASSDGRSGANVLTF
TGTGCCAGTAGTGACGGCCGCTCTGGGGCCAACGTCCTGACTTTC